This T cell receptor beta chain was found in a study of naive and memory T cell subsets. The beta constant-region primer was an equimolar mix of two oligonucleotides covering TRBC1 and TRBC2. The ligated cDNA underwent four PCR rounds using SP2 and nested alpha and beta constant-region primers. TCRdb independently ran MiXCR on the UMI-ligation and nested PCR reads; one entry per CDR3 protein. Counted here are around 29,000 distinct CDR3 sequences, 9.5% to 12% occurring once; the ten biggest clones make up 17%. The CDR3 runs to 16 residues. V was cut by 1 base and J by 3 bases, with 15 bases left in between. The V gene's germline CDR1 is MNHEY and CDR2 SMNVEV (reference sequence). This clonotype came up a few times.

Sequencing was done on a sample of effector memory CD4+ T cells from blood. Subset here: effector memory, CD45RA- CD27-. V is TRBV27 and J is TRBJ1-2; no firm D call. This clonotype was sampled from a human donor in good health. Written as DNA, the CDR3 is TGTGCCAGCAGTTTATTGCCGGACCCGACTTACTATGGCTACACCTTC. Translated, it gives CASSLLPDPTYYGYTF.